The TCR beta chain under discussion was sequenced for a study of blood T cell repertoires in COVID-19. Authors' analysis steps: Reference gene primer amplification yielded estimated nucleated cell counts. Measured with immunoSEQ multiplex PCR; TCRdb has only the in-frame clones, and not every one. The D gene and trimming were derived from the DNA, and the V and J assignments and clone size from that table. The sample includes 200,000 to 250,000 clones, roughly four fifths seen only once; the top ten take 6.5% to 9%. The CDR3 extends over 15 amino acids. Germline V gene sequence: CDR1 MNHEY, CDR2 SVGAGI. J lost 6 bases, V lost 5 bases, and 12 bases had no gene match.

The sequencing input was peripheral blood. This TCR derives from a woman aged 45-60 years with acute or convalescent COVID-19. The chain links TRBV6-5 to TRBJ1-2, with 7 positions matching TRBD1. CDR3 region: CASSIEGAVWDGYTF. The CDR3 nucleotides read TGTGCCAGCAGTATCGAGGGGGCGGTTTGGGATGGCTACACCTTC.